A selection of T cell receptor beta chains follows, all from one sample in a study of graft-versus-host responses after intestinal transplantation. The assay was immunoSEQ multiplex PCR, and TCRdb's table has in-frame clones only and misses some. The data contain tens of thousands of clones, around 93% of them singletons. Antigens for these TCRs are unknown. Sequenced here: unstimulated CD4+ T cells sorted from spleen or lymph node cells, sampled before transplant. These receptors were collected from a human donor who was the organ donor for an intestinal transplant. CDR3s include the opening cysteine and the closing phenylalanine or tryptophan. The order of the fields is J gene, D gene, V gene, clone size, CDR3 protein, CDR3 DNA. The D gene is left open where the match is weak. Expanded clones get a size class; other rows say once, few or many, or leave the size out.

j_gene: TRBJ2-7; d_gene: TRBD1; v_gene: TRBV2; abundance: once; CDR3aa: CASIDRALYEQYF; CDR3nt: TGTGCCAGCATCGACAGGGCTCTTTACGAGCAGTACTTC
j_gene: TRBJ2-3; d_gene: TRBD2; v_gene: TRBV7-3; abundance: once; CDR3aa: CASSLGLAGTTDTQYF; CDR3nt: TGTGCCAGCAGCCTGGGACTAGCGGGTACCACAGATACGCAGTATTTT
j_gene: TRBJ2-6; d_gene: -; v_gene: TRBV11-2; abundance: -; CDR3aa: CASSFRATSGANVLTF; CDR3nt: TGTGCCAGCAGCTTCCGGGCCACCTCTGGGGCCAACGTCCTGACTTTC
j_gene: TRBJ2-1; d_gene: -; v_gene: TRBV10-3; abundance: -; CDR3aa: CAISESLNYNEQFF; CDR3nt: TGTGCCATCAGTGAGTCTCTGAACTACAATGAGCAGTTCTTC
j_gene: TRBJ2-5; d_gene: -; v_gene: TRBV27; abundance: few; CDR3aa: CASSLSYGARETQYF; CDR3nt: TGTGCCAGCAGTTTATCGTACGGGGCCCGGGAGACCCAGTACTTC
j_gene: TRBJ2-3; d_gene: -; v_gene: TRBV5-1; abundance: -; CDR3aa: CASRRLASTDTQYF; CDR3nt: TGCGCCAGCAGACGGCTAGCCAGCACAGATACGCAGTATTTT
j_gene: TRBJ2-7; d_gene: -; v_gene: TRBV5-1; abundance: -; CDR3aa: CASSLSGDAYEQYF; CDR3nt: TGCGCCAGCAGCTTGTCCGGCGATGCCTACGAGCAGTACTTC
j_gene: TRBJ1-1; d_gene: -; v_gene: TRBV11-2; abundance: -; CDR3aa: CASSLRGVFGDTEAFF; CDR3nt: TGTGCCAGCAGCTTGCGGGGGGTTTTTGGCGACACTGAAGCTTTCTTT
j_gene: TRBJ2-3; d_gene: -; v_gene: TRBV6-1; abundance: -; CDR3aa: CASSLAPTDTQYF; CDR3nt: TGTGCCAGCAGTCTAGCCCCCACAGATACGCAGTATTTT
j_gene: TRBJ2-2; d_gene: -; v_gene: TRBV10-3; abundance: -; CDR3aa: CAISEGGAGELFF; CDR3nt: TGTGCCATCAGTGAAGGGGGGGCCGGGGAGCTGTTTTTT
j_gene: TRBJ2-5; d_gene: TRBD1; v_gene: TRBV5-5; abundance: -; CDR3aa: CASSLWDRVEETQYF; CDR3nt: TGTGCCAGCAGCTTGTGGGACAGGGTCGAAGAGACCCAGTACTTC
j_gene: TRBJ1-6; d_gene: -; v_gene: TRBV4-1; abundance: -; CDR3aa: CASSHHDRNSPLHF; CDR3nt: TGCGCCAGCAGCCACCACGACAGGAATTCACCCCTCCACTTT
j_gene: TRBJ2-2; d_gene: TRBD2; v_gene: TRBV9; abundance: -; CDR3aa: CASSKTSGGATRELFF; CDR3nt: TGTGCCAGCAGCAAAACTAGCGGGGGGGCCACGCGGGAGCTGTTTTTT
j_gene: TRBJ2-6; d_gene: -; v_gene: TRBV9; abundance: -; CDR3aa: CASSSRRTASGANVLTF; CDR3nt: TGTGCCAGCAGCTCTAGACGGACGGCCTCTGGGGCCAACGTCCTGACTTTC
j_gene: TRBJ1-5; d_gene: -; v_gene: TRBV6-5; abundance: -; CDR3aa: CASRLNKNQPQHF; CDR3nt: TGTGCCAGCAGACTGAACAAAAATCAGCCCCAGCATTTT
j_gene: TRBJ1-5; d_gene: -; v_gene: TRBV6-1; abundance: -; CDR3aa: CASSQRGNQPQHF; CDR3nt: TGTGCCAGCAGTCAGAGGGGGAATCAGCCCCAGCATTTT
j_gene: TRBJ1-2; d_gene: -; v_gene: TRBV7-2; abundance: -; CDR3aa: CASSLGLQGDGYTF; CDR3nt: TGTGCCAGCAGCTTAGGGTTACAGGGAGATGGCTACACCTTC
j_gene: TRBJ1-3; d_gene: -; v_gene: TRBV6-1; abundance: few; CDR3aa: CASSGHSGNTIYF; CDR3nt: TGTGCCAGCAGCGGACATTCTGGAAACACCATATATTTT
j_gene: TRBJ2-7; d_gene: -; v_gene: TRBV20-1; abundance: once; CDR3aa: CSARLAYEQYF; CDR3nt: TGCAGTGCTAGACTAGCCTACGAGCAGTACTTC
j_gene: TRBJ2-6; d_gene: -; v_gene: TRBV5-1; abundance: -; CDR3aa: CASRSAPISGANVLTF; CDR3nt: TGCGCCAGCAGATCTGCCCCTATCTCTGGGGCCAACGTCCTGACTTTC
j_gene: TRBJ1-1; d_gene: TRBD1; v_gene: TRBV7-2; abundance: -; CDR3aa: CASSSDRGLSAFF; CDR3nt: TGTGCCAGCAGCTCCGACAGGGGGCTGTCTGCTTTCTTT
j_gene: TRBJ2-7; d_gene: -; v_gene: TRBV11-2; abundance: few; CDR3aa: CASSLDLGEQYF; CDR3nt: TGTGCCAGCAGCTTAGATCTGGGCGAGCAGTACTTC
j_gene: TRBJ2-4; d_gene: -; v_gene: TRBV5-4; abundance: -; CDR3aa: CASSLGRGGENIQYF; CDR3nt: TGTGCCAGCAGCCTTGGGAGGGGGGGCGAAAACATTCAGTACTTC
j_gene: TRBJ1-1; d_gene: -; v_gene: TRBV29-1; abundance: -; CDR3aa: CSAGYSLGTEAFF; CDR3nt: TGCAGCGCGGGGTACTCCCTGGGAACTGAAGCTTTCTTT
j_gene: TRBJ1-2; d_gene: TRBD1; v_gene: TRBV19; abundance: once; CDR3aa: CASSSTGVGGYTF; CDR3nt: TGTGCCAGTAGTTCTACAGGGGTTGGTGGCTACACCTTC
j_gene: TRBJ2-7; d_gene: TRBD2; v_gene: TRBV6-5; abundance: -; CDR3aa: CASSPPSGVPYEQYF; CDR3nt: TGTGCCAGCAGTCCCCCCAGCGGGGTACCCTACGAGCAGTACTTC
j_gene: TRBJ1-6; d_gene: TRBD1; v_gene: TRBV4-1; abundance: -; CDR3aa: CASSQFMGQGNSPLHF; CDR3nt: TGCGCCAGCAGCCAATTTATGGGACAGGGGAATTCACCCCTCCACTTT
j_gene: TRBJ2-5; d_gene: TRBD1; v_gene: TRBV9; abundance: -; CDR3aa: CASSVGTGTQETQYF; CDR3nt: TGTGCCAGCAGCGTAGGGACAGGGACCCAAGAGACCCAGTACTTC
j_gene: TRBJ1-3; d_gene: TRBD1; v_gene: TRBV30; abundance: -; CDR3aa: CAWSGTGTGNTIYF; CDR3nt: TGTGCCTGGAGTGGGACAGGGACTGGAAACACCATATATTTT
j_gene: TRBJ1-2; d_gene: -; v_gene: TRBV19; abundance: -; CDR3aa: CASTDYYGYTF; CDR3nt: TGTGCCAGTACCGATTACTATGGCTACACCTTC
j_gene: TRBJ2-5; d_gene: TRBD1; v_gene: TRBV5-4; abundance: -; CDR3aa: CASSLGQGRETQYF; CDR3nt: TGTGCCAGCAGCCTTGGACAGGGGAGGGAGACCCAGTACTTC
j_gene: TRBJ2-7; d_gene: -; v_gene: TRBV7-9; abundance: -; CDR3aa: CASSRRNYEQYF; CDR3nt: TGTGCCAGCAGCCGTCGAAACTACGAGCAGTACTTC
j_gene: TRBJ1-1; d_gene: TRBD1; v_gene: TRBV5-1; abundance: -; CDR3aa: CASSQPPGQGGNTEAFF; CDR3nt: TGCGCCAGCAGCCAACCGCCGGGACAGGGGGGGAACACTGAAGCTTTCTTT
j_gene: TRBJ2-7; d_gene: TRBD1; v_gene: TRBV7-2; abundance: -; CDR3aa: CASRSGTGPYEQYF; CDR3nt: TGTGCCAGCAGATCCGGGACAGGGCCTTACGAGCAGTACTTC
j_gene: TRBJ2-3; d_gene: -; v_gene: TRBV7-2; abundance: -; CDR3aa: CASSLVRSTDTQYF; CDR3nt: TGTGCCAGCAGCTTAGTCCGAAGCACAGATACGCAGTATTTT
j_gene: TRBJ2-3; d_gene: TRBD1; v_gene: TRBV11-1; abundance: -; CDR3aa: CASSLGQTTDTQYF; CDR3nt: TGTGCCAGCAGCTTGGGACAGACCACAGATACGCAGTATTTT
j_gene: TRBJ2-7; d_gene: TRBD1; v_gene: TRBV4-2; abundance: -; CDR3aa: CASSPGQGAESQRYEQYF; CDR3nt: TGTGCCAGCAGCCCGGGACAGGGGGCGGAATCTCAAAGGTACGAGCAGTACTTC
j_gene: TRBJ2-7; d_gene: -; v_gene: TRBV21-1; abundance: -; CDR3aa: CASSDILAGGLYEQYF; CDR3nt: TGTGCCAGCAGCGATATTCTAGCGGGGGGGCTCTACGAGCAGTACTTC
j_gene: TRBJ2-7; d_gene: -; v_gene: TRBV30; abundance: once; CDR3aa: CAWREGQNQYF; CDR3nt: TGTGCCTGGAGGGAGGGACAAAACCAGTACTTC
j_gene: TRBJ1-6; d_gene: TRBD1; v_gene: TRBV7-9; abundance: few; CDR3aa: CASSLGTGGSSPLHF; CDR3nt: TGTGCCAGCAGCTTAGGTACAGGGGGCAGTTCACCCCTCCACTTT
j_gene: TRBJ2-1; d_gene: TRBD2; v_gene: TRBV7-3; abundance: once; CDR3aa: CASSLKLAGNNEQFF; CDR3nt: TGTGCCAGCAGCTTAAAACTAGCGGGCAACAATGAGCAGTTCTTC